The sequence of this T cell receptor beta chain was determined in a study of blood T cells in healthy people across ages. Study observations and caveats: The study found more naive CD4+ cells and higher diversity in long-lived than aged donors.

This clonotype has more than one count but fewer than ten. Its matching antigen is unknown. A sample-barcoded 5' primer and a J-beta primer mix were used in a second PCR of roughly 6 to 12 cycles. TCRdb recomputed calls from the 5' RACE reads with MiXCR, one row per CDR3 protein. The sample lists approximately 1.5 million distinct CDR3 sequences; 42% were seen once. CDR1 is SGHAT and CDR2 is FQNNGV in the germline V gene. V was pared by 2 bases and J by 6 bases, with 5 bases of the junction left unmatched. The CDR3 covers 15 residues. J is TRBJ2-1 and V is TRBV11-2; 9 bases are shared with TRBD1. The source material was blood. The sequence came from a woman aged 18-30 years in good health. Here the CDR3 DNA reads TGTGCCAGCAGCTTAAGGGGGACAGGGATCAATGAGCAGTTCTTC. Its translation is CASSLRGTGINEQFF.